This TCR beta chain was documented in a study of a mutant IDH1 vaccine in newly diagnosed glioma. Study summary: Patients got their first vaccination 4-6 weeks after radiotherapy alone, or with temozolomide cycles.

Between the trimmed V and J ends, which lost 4 bases and 3 bases, there was a span of 22 bases. This CDR3 comprises 18 residues. The V gene's germline CDR1 is SGHDN and CDR2 FVKESK. This clone was observed a few times. No antigen is known for it. Time point reported: week 47, end of study. Doses of 300 ug of mutant IDH1 20-mer peptide were given with topical imiquimod. At weeks 1, 3, 5, 7, 11, 15, 19 and 23, patients received a vaccination, eight in all. TCRdb keeps only in-frame clones here, not all; method: immunoSEQ multiplex PCR. The sample lists around 60,000 clones; 83% were seen once. The sequence came from a young man with glioma. The input for sequencing was PBMCs, taken from a glioma patient whose treatment included an IDH1 peptide vaccine. The gene calls are TRBV14 and TRBJ2-4; TRBD1 or TRBD2 may be the D gene (5 bases each). The CDR3 reads CASSPPGTGPRGKNIQYF. CDR3 bases: TGTGCCAGCAGCCCTCCTGGAACGGGGCCGAGGGGCAAAAACATTCAGTACTTC.